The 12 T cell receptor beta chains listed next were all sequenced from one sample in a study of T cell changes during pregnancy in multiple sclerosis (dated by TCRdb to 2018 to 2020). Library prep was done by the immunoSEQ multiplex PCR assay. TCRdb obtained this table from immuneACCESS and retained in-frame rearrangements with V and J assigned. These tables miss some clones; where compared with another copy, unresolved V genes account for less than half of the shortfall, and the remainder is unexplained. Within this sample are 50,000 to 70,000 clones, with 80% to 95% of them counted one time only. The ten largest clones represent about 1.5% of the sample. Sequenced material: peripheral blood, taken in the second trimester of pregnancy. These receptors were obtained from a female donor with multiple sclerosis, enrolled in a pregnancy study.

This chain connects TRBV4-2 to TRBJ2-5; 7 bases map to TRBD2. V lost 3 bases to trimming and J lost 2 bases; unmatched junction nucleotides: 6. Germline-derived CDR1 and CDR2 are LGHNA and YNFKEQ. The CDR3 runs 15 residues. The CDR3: CASSHQAGSQETQYF. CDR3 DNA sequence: TGTGCCAGCAGCCACCAAGCGGGGTCACAAGAGACCCAGTACTTC.

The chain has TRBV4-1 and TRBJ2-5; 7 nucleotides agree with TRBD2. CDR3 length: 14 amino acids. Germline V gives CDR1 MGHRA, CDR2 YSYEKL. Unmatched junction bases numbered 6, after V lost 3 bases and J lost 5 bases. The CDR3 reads CASSQGGVAETQYF. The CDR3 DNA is TGCGCCAGCAGCCAGGGAGGGGTAGCGGAGACCCAGTACTTC.

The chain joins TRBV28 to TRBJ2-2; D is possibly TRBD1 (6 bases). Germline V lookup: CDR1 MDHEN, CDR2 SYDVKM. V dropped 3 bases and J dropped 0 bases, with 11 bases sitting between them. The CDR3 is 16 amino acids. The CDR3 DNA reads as TGTGCCAGCAGTTTGGGGGCGAAAACGAACACCGGGGAGCTGTTTTTT. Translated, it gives CASSLGAKTNTGELFF.

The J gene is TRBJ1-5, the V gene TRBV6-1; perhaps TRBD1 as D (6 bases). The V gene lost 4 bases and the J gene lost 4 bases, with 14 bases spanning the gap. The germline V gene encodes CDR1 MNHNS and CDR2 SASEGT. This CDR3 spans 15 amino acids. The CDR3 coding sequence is TGTGCCAGCAGTGGACAGGCCCACAATAATCAGCCCCAGCATTTT. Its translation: CASSGQAHNNQPQHF.

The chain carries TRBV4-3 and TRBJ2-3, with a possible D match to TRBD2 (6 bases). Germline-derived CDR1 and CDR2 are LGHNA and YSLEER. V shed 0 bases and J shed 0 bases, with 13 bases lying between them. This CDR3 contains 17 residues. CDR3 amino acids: CASSQEAVAASTDTQYF. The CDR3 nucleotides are TGCGCCAGCAGCCAAGAGGCCGTAGCGGCTAGCACAGATACGCAGTATTTT.

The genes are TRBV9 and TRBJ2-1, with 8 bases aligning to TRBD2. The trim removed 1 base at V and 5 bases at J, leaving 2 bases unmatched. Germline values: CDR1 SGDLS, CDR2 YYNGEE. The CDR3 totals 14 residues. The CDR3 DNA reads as TGTGCCAGCAGCGTATTTAGCGGGGACAATGAGCAGTTCTTC. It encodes CASSVFSGDNEQFF.

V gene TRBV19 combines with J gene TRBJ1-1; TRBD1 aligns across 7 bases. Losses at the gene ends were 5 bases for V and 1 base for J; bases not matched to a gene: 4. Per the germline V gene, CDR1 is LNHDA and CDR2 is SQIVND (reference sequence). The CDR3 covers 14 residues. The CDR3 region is CASSQRDRNTEAFF. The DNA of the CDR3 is TGTGCCAGTAGTCAACGGGACAGGAACACTGAAGCTTTCTTT.

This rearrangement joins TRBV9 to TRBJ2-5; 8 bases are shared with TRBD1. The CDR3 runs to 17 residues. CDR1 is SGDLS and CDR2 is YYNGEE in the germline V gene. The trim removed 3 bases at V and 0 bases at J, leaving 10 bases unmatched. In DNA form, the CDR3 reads TGTGCCAGCAGCGCAGGTGGGGACAGGACGTACCAAGAGACCCAGTACTTC. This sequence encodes CASSAGGDRTYQETQYF.

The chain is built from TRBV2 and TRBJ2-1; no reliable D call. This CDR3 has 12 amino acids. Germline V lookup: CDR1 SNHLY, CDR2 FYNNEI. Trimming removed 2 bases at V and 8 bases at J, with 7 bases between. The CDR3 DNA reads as TGTGCCAGCAGTGAACTAGTAGATGAGCAGTTCTTC. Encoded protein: CASSELVDEQFF.

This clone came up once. The DNA of the CDR3 is TGTGCCAGCAGTTTCGGGACACCCAAAGAGACCCAGTACTTC. This translates into CASSFGTPKETQYF. The chain carries TRBV6-5 and TRBJ2-5, with D tentatively TRBD1 (6 bases). Trimming took 4 bases from V and 3 from J, leaving 12 bases between them. The germline V gene has CDR1 MNHEY and CDR2 SVGAGI. The CDR3 is 14 amino acids.

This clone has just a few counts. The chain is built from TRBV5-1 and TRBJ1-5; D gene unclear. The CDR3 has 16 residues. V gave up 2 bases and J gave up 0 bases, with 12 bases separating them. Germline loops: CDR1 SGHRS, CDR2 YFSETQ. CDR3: CASSLWSVDSNQPQHF. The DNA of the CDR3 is TGCGCCAGCAGCTTATGGAGTGTCGATAGCAATCAGCCCCAGCATTTT.

The CDR3: CARSGKVEETQYF. CDR3 DNA sequence: TGTGCCAGGAGCGGGAAAGTCGAGGAGACCCAGTACTTC. The genes are TRBV6-5 and TRBJ2-5; 7 bases agree with TRBD2. V gave up 9 bases and J gave up 5 bases; unmatched junction bases: 9. The V gene's germline CDR1 is MNHEY and CDR2 SVGAGI. The CDR3 runs 13 residues.